The text below deals with one TCR beta chain. Its antigen remains unidentified. The junction and the germline gene differ at one end; a read error may be behind it. Regarding time point: persistent/refractory GD, antithyroid drugs over 5 years with positive TRAb. Construction of the TCR library relied on RNA isolated from PBMCs. EDTA tubes collected 7.5 to 9.5 milliliters of peripheral blood. CDR3 length: 12 residues. Germline-derived CDR1 and CDR2 are SGHAT and FQNNGV. This sample was taken from a study of regulatory T cells in long-lasting Graves disease. Study-wide context: By definition, persistent Graves' disease involved antithyroid drugs for over 5 years alongside positive TSH receptor antibodies.

Whole-study findings and limits: TCR diversity was lower in persistent Graves' patients than in newly diagnosed ones. Peripheral blood alone, not thyroid tissue, underwent study.

Arm-PCR of CDR3 regions and iRepertoire HTBI primers were the basis on which TCR beta libraries were built. Each CDR3 protein gets one entry after TCRdb re-called the multiplex PCR reads with MiXCR. This table holds 500,000 to 700,000 distinct CDR3 sequences, 25% to 35% found once. This rearrangement joins TRBV11-2 to TRBJ2-5; D gene uncertain. Sequenced material: peripheral blood mononuclear cells (PBMCs), taken when the disease was refractory, from a patient treated with antithyroid drugs. The TCR comes from a female donor with Graves disease. Written as DNA, the CDR3 is TGTGCCAGCAGCTTAGGGGCGCCCCGGCCGAACTTC. Its translation is CASSLGAPRPNF.